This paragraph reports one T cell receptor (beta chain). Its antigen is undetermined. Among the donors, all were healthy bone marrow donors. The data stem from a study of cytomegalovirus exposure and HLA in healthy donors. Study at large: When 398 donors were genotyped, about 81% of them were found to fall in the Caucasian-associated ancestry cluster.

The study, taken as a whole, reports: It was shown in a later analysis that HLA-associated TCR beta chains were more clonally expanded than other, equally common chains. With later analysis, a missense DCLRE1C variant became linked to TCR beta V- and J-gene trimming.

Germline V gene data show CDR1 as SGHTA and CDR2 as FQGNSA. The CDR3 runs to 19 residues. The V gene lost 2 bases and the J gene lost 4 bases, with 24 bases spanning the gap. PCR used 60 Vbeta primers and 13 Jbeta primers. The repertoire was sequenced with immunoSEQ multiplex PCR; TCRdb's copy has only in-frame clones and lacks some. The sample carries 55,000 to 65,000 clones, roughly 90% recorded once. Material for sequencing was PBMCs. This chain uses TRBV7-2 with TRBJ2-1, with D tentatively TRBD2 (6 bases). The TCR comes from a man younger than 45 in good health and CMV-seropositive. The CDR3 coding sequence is TGTGCCAGCAGCTTATTGGAGGGAGGTTCTCCAACTTGGTACAATGAGCAGTTCTTC. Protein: CASSLLEGGSPTWYNEQFF.